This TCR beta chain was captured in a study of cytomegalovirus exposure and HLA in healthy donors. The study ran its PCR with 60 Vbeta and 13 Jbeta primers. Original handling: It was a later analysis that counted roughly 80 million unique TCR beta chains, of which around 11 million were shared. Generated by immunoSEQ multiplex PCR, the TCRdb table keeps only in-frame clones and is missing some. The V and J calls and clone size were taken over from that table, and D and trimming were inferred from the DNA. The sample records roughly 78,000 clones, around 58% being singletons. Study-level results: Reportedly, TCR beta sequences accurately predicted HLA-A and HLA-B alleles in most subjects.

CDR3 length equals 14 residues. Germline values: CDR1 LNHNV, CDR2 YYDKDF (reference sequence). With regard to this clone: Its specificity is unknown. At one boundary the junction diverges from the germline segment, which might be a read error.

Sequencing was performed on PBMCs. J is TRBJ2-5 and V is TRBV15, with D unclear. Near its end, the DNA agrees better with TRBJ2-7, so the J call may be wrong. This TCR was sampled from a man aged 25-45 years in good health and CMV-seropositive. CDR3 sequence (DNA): TGTGCCGCCAGCAGAGATACCTACTCCTACGAGCAGTACTTC. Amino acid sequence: CAASRDTYSYEQYF.